This TCR beta chain was recovered during a study of T and B cells in COVID-19 patients. Study background: Of about 20 active-infection patients, some 19 carried comorbidities linked to unfavorable COVID-19 outcome. Whole-study results and caveats: Clonality of TRB repertoires was high in active COVID-19; recovery brought above-healthy diversity and richness. Patients with COVID-19 reportedly showed strongly skewed T cell receptor beta variable and joining gene usage. CD4+, regulatory T cell, CD8+ and sorted SARS-CoV-2-responsive or tetramer+ T cells were not yet sequenced.

Worth noting for this clonotype: Its antigen is currently unknown.

Multiplex PCR with BIOMED2 TRB-A/B primer pools amplified TRB rearrangements. A single record per CDR3 protein comes from TCRdb applying MiXCR to the multiplex PCR reads. Of several thousand distinct CDR3 sequences in the sample, roughly 22% were seen once. From blood, about 240-550 ng of genomic DNA served as TRB template. The CDR3 has 15 amino acids. The germline gives CDR1 KGHSH, CDR2 LQKENI. Trimming stripped 3 bases from V and 4 bases from J, with 15 bases between. This receptor was identified in a human donor with active COVID-19. The specimen sequenced was blood. V is TRBV18 and J is TRBJ1-2, with D possibly matching TRBD1 (6 bases). The CDR3 DNA sequence: TGTGCCAGCTCACCCCCTGGACAGACAGGCTATGGCTACACCTTC. Amino acids: CASSPPGQTGYGYTF.